A selection of T cell receptor beta chains follows, all from one sample in a study of graft-versus-host responses after intestinal transplantation. This table comes from immunoSEQ multiplex PCR, and its TCRdb copy is limited to in-frame clones, with some not included. The top ten hold about 40% of the sample, which has approximately 20,000 clones, around 92% seen once. The material sequenced was PBMCs, taken 262 days after intestinal transplant. Source of these receptors: a human patient who received an intestinal transplant, so some T cells may come from the graft donor. The CDR3 runs from the conserved cysteine through the conserved F or W. Fields, in order: J gene, clone size, V gene, D gene, CDR3 protein, CDR3 DNA. A D gene is named only where the DNA matches it firmly. The listing skips clone size in some rows; elsewhere it reads once, few, many or a size class.

>TRBJ2-1|.|TRBV6-1|.
CASSENNEQFF
TGTGCCAGCAGTGAAAACAATGAGCAGTTCTTC
>TRBJ2-5|.|TRBV7-6|TRBD2
CASSLGQGGQETQYF
TGTGCCAGCAGCTTAGGGCAGGGAGGGCAAGAGACCCAGTACTTC
>TRBJ1-6|.|TRBV25-1|.
CASRNSGGSPLHF
TGTGCCAGCAGGAATTCGGGAGGCTCACCCCTCCACTTT
>TRBJ1-5|.|TRBV15|.
CATSRGGSSNQPQHF
TGTGCCACCAGCAGAGGAGGGTCTAGCAATCAGCCCCAGCATTTT
>TRBJ1-4|.|TRBV30|.
CAWSVGTANEKLFF
TGTGCCTGGAGTGTGGGGACGGCAAATGAAAAACTGTTTTTT
>TRBJ2-3|.|TRBV7-6|.
CASSLLAGSGTDTQYF
TGTGCCAGCAGCTTATTGGCGGGAAGTGGAACAGATACGCAGTATTTT
>TRBJ1-1|few|TRBV9|TRBD1
CASSATGWDRGAFF
TGTGCCAGCAGCGCAACCGGTTGGGACAGGGGAGCTTTCTTT
>TRBJ1-1|few|TRBV9|TRBD1
CASSVGSTGVGTEAFF
TGTGCCAGCAGCGTAGGCAGTACAGGGGTTGGGACTGAAGCTTTCTTT
>TRBJ2-7|.|TRBV19|.
CASSISSDSYEQYF
TGTGCCAGTAGTATTTCCTCCGATTCCTACGAGCAGTACTTC
>TRBJ2-7|.|TRBV5-6|.
CASSLEVYEQYF
TGTGCCAGCAGCTTGGAAGTGTACGAGCAGTACTTC
>TRBJ1-6|.|TRBV6-5|.
CASSRTNPRTVLHF
TGTGCCAGCAGCCGAACAAACCCCCGGACAGTACTCCACTTT
>TRBJ2-7|.|TRBV25-1|.
CASSEYYSQTYEQYF
TGTGCCAGCAGTGAATATTATAGCCAGACCTACGAGCAGTACTTC
>TRBJ2-4|.|TRBV11-2|TRBD1
CASSLDTGTGTYF
TGTGCCAGCAGCTTAGACACCGGGACAGGGACTTACTTC
>TRBJ2-1|.|TRBV5-1|.
CASSRLEWAPHNEQFF
TGCGCCAGCAGCCGGCTAGAATGGGCCCCCCACAATGAGCAGTTCTTC
>TRBJ1-2|.|TRBV27|TRBD1
CASRGTAYGYTF
TGTGCCAGCCGCGGGACAGCCTATGGCTACACCTTC
>TRBJ2-4|.|TRBV6-1|TRBD1
CASTLTGGENIQYF
TGTGCCAGCACCCTTACAGGGGGCGAAAACATTCAGTACTTC
>TRBJ1-2|.|TRBV21-1|.
CASSQDIRVGGYTF
TGTGCCAGCAGCCAAGATATCCGGGTTGGAGGCTACACCTTC
>TRBJ2-5|.|TRBV11-2|.
CASSRQRQETQYF
TGTGCCAGCAGCCGACAGAGACAAGAGACCCAGTACTTC
>TRBJ2-7|.|TRBV5-1|TRBD1
CASRLGQGPYEQYF
TGCGCCAGCAGATTGGGACAGGGACCCTACGAGCAGTACTTC
>TRBJ2-7|once|TRBV7-9|.
CASSLIRPPDEQYF
TGTGCCAGCAGCTTAATCAGACCGCCGGACGAGCAGTACTTC
>TRBJ2-2|.|TRBV28|TRBD1
CASTPSGGVTGELFF
TGTGCCAGCACCCCCTCAGGGGGCGTCACCGGGGAGCTGTTTTTT
>TRBJ2-3|.|TRBV13|TRBD2
CASSLGPPGLAGGFFTDTQYF
TGTGCCAGCAGCTTAGGCCCTCCGGGACTAGCGGGAGGGTTTTTCACAGATACGCAGTATTTT
>TRBJ2-1|.|TRBV5-1|TRBD2
CASSLERAGGGNEQFF
TGCGCCAGCAGCTTGGAGAGGGCGGGAGGGGGAAATGAGCAGTTCTTC
>TRBJ2-6|.|TRBV4-1|TRBD1
CASSQPSQGWGSGANVLTF
TGCGCCAGCAGCCAACCGTCACAGGGGTGGGGCTCTGGGGCCAACGTCCTGACTTTC
>TRBJ1-2|.|TRBV18|.
CASSMGGEDGYTF
TGTGCCAGCTCAATGGGCGGTGAGGATGGCTACACCTTC
>TRBJ2-7|.|TRBV10-2|.
CASSPQPYEQYF
TGCGCCAGCAGTCCCCAGCCCTACGAGCAGTACTTC
>TRBJ2-1|.|TRBV7-7|TRBD2
CASSLGGAGASEQFF
TGTGCCAGCAGCCTCGGGGGTGCGGGAGCGTCTGAGCAGTTCTTC
>TRBJ1-6|once|TRBV21-1|.
CASSIRGTDSPLHF
TGTGCCAGCAGCATTCGAGGGACAGATTCACCCCTCCACTTT
>TRBJ1-1|once|TRBV19|.
CASSIDLSGNTEAFF
TGTGCCAGTAGTATAGACCTCTCCGGTAACACTGAAGCTTTCTTT
>TRBJ2-1|.|TRBV7-9|TRBD1
CASSHDRGLSNEQFF
TGTGCCAGCAGCCATGACAGGGGGCTCTCGAATGAGCAGTTCTTC
>TRBJ2-5|.|TRBV5-1|.
CASSGEETQYF
TGCGCCAGCAGCGGGGAAGAGACCCAGTACTTC
>TRBJ1-5|.|TRBV18|TRBD1
CASSPQTGQGDQPQHF
TGTGCCAGCTCACCACAAACGGGACAGGGGGACCAGCCCCAGCATTTT
>TRBJ1-5|.|TRBV19|.
CASSKSGGQGFQPQHF
TGTGCCAGTAGTAAATCTGGTGGGCAGGGGTTTCAGCCCCAGCATTTT
>TRBJ2-5|.|TRBV5-6|.
CASSLPIQETQYF
TGTGCCAGCAGCTTACCCATCCAAGAGACCCAGTACTTC
>TRBJ2-1|.|TRBV28|TRBD2
CASRPLGGAGNEQFF
TGTGCCAGCAGGCCCCTCGGGGGGGCTGGTAATGAGCAGTTCTTC
>TRBJ1-5|.|TRBV28|.
CASKPDRRVIYQPQHF
TGTGCCAGCAAGCCAGACAGAAGGGTTATCTATCAGCCCCAGCATTTT
>TRBJ2-7|.|TRBV15|TRBD2
CATSRGGLAGEYEQYF
TGTGCCACCAGCAGAGGTGGGTTAGCGGGAGAATACGAGCAGTACTTC
>TRBJ2-1|.|TRBV27|.
CASSLRSGVYNEQFF
TGTGCCAGCAGTTTAAGGTCAGGGGTTTACAATGAGCAGTTCTTC